Below are 27 T cell receptor beta chains sequenced from a single sample in a study of CD8 T cells in Susac syndrome. Reverse transcription of about 0.5 to 1 ug RNA used random hexamers. Via MiXCR, TCRdb re-called the immunoSEQ multiplex PCR reads, giving one row per CDR3 protein. The table records 200,000 to 300,000 distinct CDR3 sequences, about 96% of them present only once. Sequences were obtained from CD4+ T cells from PBMCs. Source of these receptors: a human donor with Susac syndrome.

The rearrangement joins TRBV28 to TRBJ2-7; TRBD1 aligns across 8 bases. This CDR3 contains 15 residues. J was trimmed by 2 bases and V by 5 bases; bases with no gene match: 8. The germline V gene encodes CDR1 MDHEN and CDR2 SYDVKM. The CDR3 sequence: CASSLPGQGTYEQYF. The CDR3 DNA is TGTGCCAGCAGTCTCCCCGGACAGGGAACCTACGAGCAGTACTTC.

The rearrangement links TRBV14 to TRBJ2-1, with TRBD2 identical over 9 bases. Germline V gene data show CDR1 as SGHDN and CDR2 as FVKESK. Trimming cost V 4 bases and J 3 bases; bases outside gene matches: 10. The CDR3 spans 17 residues. The CDR3 DNA follows: TGTGCCAGCAGCCGCAAAAGGGCTAGCGGGATCTACAATGAGCAGTTCTTC. Translated: CASSRKRASGIYNEQFF.

J is TRBJ2-1 and V is TRBV28, with 8 bases aligning to TRBD2. The CDR3 length is 16 residues. The V gene end was trimmed by 5 bases and the J gene end by 2 bases; junction bases not matched to a gene: 8. Germline V CDR1 and CDR2: MDHEN, SYDVKM. CDR3 nucleotide sequence: TGTGCCAGCAGTCCCGCCCAAGCGGGGGCCTACAATGAGCAGTTCTTC. It translates to CASSPAQAGAYNEQFF. Drawing the rest from reference TRBV28 and TRBJ2-1, the complete variable domain is DVKVTQSSRYLVKRTGEKVFLECVQDMDHENMFWYRQDPGLGLRLIYFSYDVKMKEKGDIPEGYSVSREKKERFSLILESASTNQTSMYLCASSPAQAGAYNEQFFGPGTRLTVL.

This clonotype appeared once. The chain combines TRBV27 with TRBJ2-7; D perhaps matches TRBD1 (8 bases). The germline V gene encodes CDR1 MNHEY and CDR2 SMNVEV (reference sequence). The CDR3 extends over 13 amino acids. V lost 8 bases and J lost 12, with 23 bases in between. The CDR3 loop is CASSGQGGPSSYF. CDR3 DNA sequence: TGTGCCAGCTCCGGACAGGGAGGGCCTAGTTCGTACTTC.

The V and J genes are TRBV6-5 and TRBJ2-2; no reliable D call. Trimming stripped 3 bases from V and 6 bases from J, with 5 bases between. Germline assignment: CDR1 MNHEY and CDR2 SVGAGI. The CDR3 runs to 12 residues. CDR3 amino acids: CASSYAAGELFF. In DNA, the CDR3 is TGTGCCAGCAGTTATGCGGCCGGGGAGCTGTTTTTT.

The chain joins TRBV7-2 to TRBJ2-3; no reliable D call. The germline V and J ends were trimmed by 5 bases and 0 bases, with 9 bases remaining between them. The CDR3 runs 14 residues. Germline V gene lookup returns CDR1 SGHTA and CDR2 FQGNSA. The CDR3 region is CASSLGHSTDTQYF. The CDR3 DNA sequence: TGTGCCAGCAGCCTCGGGCATAGCACAGATACGCAGTATTTT.

The J gene is TRBJ1-5, the V gene TRBV30, with 7 bases lining up with TRBD1. Germline CDR1 and CDR2: GTSNPN and SVGIG (reference sequence). Trimming took 3 bases from V and 7 from J; bases not matched to a gene: 6. The CDR3 is 13 amino acids. CDR3 sequence (DNA): TGTGCCTGGAGACGGGACAGCGGGCAGCCCCAGCATTTT. It codes for CAWRRDSGQPQHF.

The V gene is TRBV27, the J gene TRBJ2-3; no reliable D call. Germline CDR1 and CDR2: MNHEY and SMNVEV (reference sequence). This CDR3 region has 15 residues. V dropped 10 bases and J dropped 0 bases, with 17 bases sitting between them. CDR3 protein: CAKTRSPGSTDTQYF. In DNA, the CDR3 is TGTGCCAAGACCCGTAGTCCGGGTAGCACAGATACGCAGTATTTT.

The V call is TRBV9, the J call TRBJ2-1; 9 bases align to TRBD2. Germline V gene data show CDR1 as SGDLS and CDR2 as YYNGEE. V shed 0 bases, J shed 2 bases, and the junction held 3 bases outside the gene matches. There are 16 residues in the CDR3. Here the CDR3 reads CASSVGLAEAYNEQFF. The CDR3 DNA reads as TGTGCCAGCAGCGTAGGACTAGCGGAGGCCTACAATGAGCAGTTCTTC.

The chain has TRBV12-3 or TRBV12-4 and TRBJ2-1, with D tentatively TRBD1 or TRBD2 (5 bases each). The V and J ends lost 3 bases and 4 bases respectively, with 19 bases between them. This CDR3 has 17 residues. The CDR3 loop is CASSFGLTGRNYNEQFF. The CDR3 DNA sequence: TGTGCCAGCAGTTTTGGCTTGACGGGGCGAAATTACAATGAGCAGTTCTTC.

V and J are TRBV20-1 and TRBJ2-1; 7 positions match TRBD1. Germline V CDR1 and CDR2: DFQATT, SNEGSKA (reference sequence). The CDR3 is 16 residues long. After removal of 3 bases from V and 3 bases from J, the junction contained 11 bases not matched to a gene. The chain's CDR3 is CSASGKVGGLYNEQFF. Here the CDR3 DNA reads TGCAGTGCTAGCGGGAAAGTAGGGGGCCTCTACAATGAGCAGTTCTTC.

Details on this clonotype: One end of the junction fails to match germline, which may point to a read error. The J gene is TRBJ2-3, the V gene TRBV27; 11 bases are a match to TRBD2. Germline loops: CDR1 MNHEY, CDR2 SMNVEV (reference sequence). CDR3 size: 13 residues. CDR3: CAGSWTSGDTQYF. CDR3 in DNA: TGTGCCGGCAGCTGGACTAGCGGGGATACGCAGTATTTT.

The gene calls are TRBV4-1 and TRBJ2-2, with TRBD1 as a possible D gene (5 bases). Trimming cost V 1 base and J 6 bases, with 15 bases left between them. In germline, CDR1 is MGHRA, CDR2 YSYEKL. This CDR3 has 16 amino acids. This chain's CDR3 is CASSQAPGLAAGELFF. The CDR3 DNA is TGCGCCAGCAGCCAAGCCCCAGGGCTTGCGGCCGGGGAGCTGTTTTTT.

The genes are TRBV20-1 and TRBJ2-1, with D unresolved. The CDR3 totals 15 residues. V dropped 0 bases and J dropped 5 bases, with 14 bases sitting between them. Per the germline V gene, CDR1 is DFQATT and CDR2 is SNEGSKA (reference sequence). The CDR3 region has the DNA TGCAGTGCTAGAGATTTGCAGGCCCCCCACAATGAGCAGTTCTTC. Translation: CSARDLQAPHNEQFF.

This clonotype was detected once. The V call is TRBV4-1, the J call TRBJ1-2; 9 bases map to TRBD1. V gave up 3 bases and J gave up 2 bases; unmatched junction bases: 7. CDR3 size: 16 residues. Germline V lookup: CDR1 MGHRA, CDR2 YSYEKL. The CDR3 protein is CASSHPRDRVNYGYTF. As DNA, the CDR3 is TGCGCCAGCAGCCACCCCCGGGACAGGGTCAACTATGGCTACACCTTC.

The rearrangement uses TRBV7-2 and TRBJ1-5; a possible D gene is TRBD1 (6 bases). The CDR3 is made up of 15 amino acids. Trimming removed 5 bases from V and 3 bases from J, with 14 bases in between. Germline V CDR1 and CDR2: SGHTA, FQGNSA. CDR3 loop: CASSNRGGDNQPQHF. Here the CDR3 DNA reads TGTGCCAGCAGCAACCGAGGGGGGGACAATCAGCCCCAGCATTTT. The variable domain in full, completed from reference TRBV7-2 and TRBJ1-5, reads GAGVSQSPSNKVTEKGKDVELRCDPISGHTALYWYRQSLGQGLEFLIYFQGNSAPDKSGLPSDRFSAERTGGSVSTLTIQRTQQEDSAVYLCASSNRGGDNQPQHFGDGTRLSIL.

The rearrangement uses TRBV6-1 and TRBJ1-2, with TRBD1 matching over 7 bases. Germline loops: CDR1 MNHNS, CDR2 SASEGT. This CDR3 has 18 amino acids. The trim removed 5 bases at V and 1 base at J, leaving 16 bases unmatched. The CDR3 loop is CASSQQTPGQGGNYGYTF. Here the CDR3 DNA reads TGTGCCAGCAGTCAACAAACCCCTGGGCAGGGGGGTAACTATGGCTACACCTTC.

This clonotype appeared a single time. The chain carries TRBV20-1 and TRBJ2-1; 8 bases are shared with TRBD2. This CDR3 comprises 14 residues. V gave up 5 bases and J gave up 7 bases; unmatched junction bases: 10. The germline gives CDR1 DFQATT, CDR2 SNEGSKA (reference sequence). The CDR3 protein is CSALSGTSVNEQFF. DNA for the CDR3: TGCAGTGCTCTATCCGGGACTAGTGTGAATGAGCAGTTCTTC.

V gene TRBV6-5 combines with J gene TRBJ2-5; weak D call: TRBD2 (6 bases). The CDR3 contains 14 residues. Trimming took 5 bases from V and 0 from J, leaving 10 bases between them. Germline V CDR1 and CDR2: MNHEY, SVGAGI. In DNA form, the CDR3 reads TGTGCCAGCAGTCGGGGGTTCGACCAAGAGACCCAGTACTTC. Protein: CASSRGFDQETQYF.

The CDR3 coding sequence is TGCAGTCCCAAGGGAGGGAGACGCGAGCAGTACTTC. Its protein is CSPKGGRREQYF. V usage is TRBV20-1 and J usage is TRBJ2-7; 7 bases are a match to TRBD2. The CDR3 extends over 12 amino acids. J was trimmed by 6 bases and V by 8 bases; bases with no gene match: 10. Germline V gene sequence: CDR1 DFQATT, CDR2 SNEGSKA (reference sequence).

The J gene is TRBJ1-5, the V gene TRBV28, with D possibly TRBD1 on 5 matching bases. The germline V gene has CDR1 MDHEN and CDR2 SYDVKM. The CDR3 has 15 residues. V gave up 6 bases and J gave up 4 bases, with 16 bases separating them. The DNA of the CDR3 is TGTGCCAGCAGCCGAACAGGTCGCGGAAATCAGCCCCAGCATTTT. It encodes CASSRTGRGNQPQHF. Using reference TRBV28 and TRBJ1-5 for the parts outside the CDR3, the full variable domain is DVKVTQSSRYLVKRTGEKVFLECVQDMDHENMFWYRQDPGLGLRLIYFSYDVKMKEKGDIPEGYSVSREKKERFSLILESASTNQTSMYLCASSRTGRGNQPQHFGDGTRLSIL.

V is TRBV25-1 and J is TRBJ2-6, with 7 bases fitting TRBD1. Germline CDR1 reads MGHDK; CDR2 reads SYGVNS. This CDR3 contains 16 residues. Trimming cost V 5 bases and J 0 bases; bases outside gene matches: 4. The CDR3 is CASSPGQSSGANVLTF. CDR3 nucleotides: TGTGCCAGCAGTCCGGGACAGAGCTCTGGGGCCAACGTCCTGACTTTC.

The CDR3 DNA reads as TGTGCCAGCTCACCAGTAGGCCCCTACGAGCAGTACTTC. Its protein product is CASSPVGPYEQYF. This chain joins TRBV18 and TRBJ2-7; D is ambiguous. This CDR3 is built from 13 residues. Germline V gene lookup returns CDR1 KGHSH and CDR2 LQKENI. Trimming removed 2 bases from V and 2 bases from J, with 7 bases in between.

The J gene is TRBJ1-2, the V gene TRBV27; D gene unclear. Germline V gives CDR1 MNHEY, CDR2 SMNVEV (reference sequence). CDR3 length: 13 amino acids. V was trimmed by 3 bases and J by 7 bases, leaving 12 bases between them. The CDR3 sequence is CASSFEGFGGYTF. The CDR3 bases are TGTGCCAGCAGTTTCGAGGGTTTTGGTGGCTACACCTTC.

The gene calls are TRBV20-1 and TRBJ2-1; D may be TRBD2 (6 bases). The CDR3 runs to 11 residues. Germline V gene sequence: CDR1 DFQATT, CDR2 SNEGSKA (reference sequence). Deletions cut 3 bases from V and 8 bases from J, with 8 bases between. In DNA, the CDR3 is TGCAGTGCTAGTTGGGAGGATGAGCAGTTCTTC. Translating gives CSASWEDEQFF.

The chain joins TRBV9 to TRBJ2-2; weak D call: TRBD2 (6 bases). V gave up 5 bases and J gave up 15 bases, with 17 bases separating them. The CDR3 length is 12 residues. Germline values: CDR1 SGDLS, CDR2 YYNGEE. This CDR3 is CASSRGSGVLFF. CDR3 nucleotide sequence: TGTGCCAGCAGTCGTGGGTCGGGAGTATTGTTTTTT. Together with reference TRBV9 and TRBJ2-2, the CDR3 gives the full variable domain: DSGVTQTPKHLITATGQRVTLRCSPRSGDLSVYWYQQSLDQGLQFLIQYYNGEERAKGNILERFSAQQFPDLHSELNLSSLELGDSALYFCASSRGSGVLFFGEGSRLTVL.

This sequence joins TRBV12-3 or TRBV12-4 and TRBJ1-2, with no clear D. The CDR3 is made up of 12 amino acids. V dropped 2 bases and J dropped 5 bases, with 6 bases sitting between them. CDR3 in amino acids: CASSLQAYGYTF. For the CDR3, the DNA is TGTGCCAGCAGTTTACAGGCTTATGGCTACACCTTC.